A single sample gave rise to the 21 T cell receptor beta chains below, sequenced in a study of blood T cells in healthy people across ages. With a J-beta primer mix and a sample-barcoded 5' primer, a second PCR ran 7 to 11 cycles. TCRdb re-derived calls from the 5' RACE reads in MiXCR, one entry per CDR3 protein. The repertoire has some 1.5 million distinct CDR3 sequences, roughly 27% of them found once; the top ten carry about 7.7%. The sample consisted of blood. These receptors were collected from a woman between 25 and 40 years old in good health.

This clonotype came up a few times. This CDR3 reads CSARDWTEAFF. CDR3 nucleotide sequence: TGCAGTGCTAGAGATTGGACTGAAGCTTTCTTT. V is TRBV20-1 and J is TRBJ1-1, with D uncertain. V dropped 0 bases and J dropped 5 bases, with 4 bases sitting between them. CDR3 length equals 11 residues. Germline values: CDR1 DFQATT, CDR2 SNEGSKA (reference sequence).

The chain combines TRBV7-2 with TRBJ2-3; no firm D call. CDR1 is SGHTA and CDR2 is FQGNSA in the germline V gene. V shed 4 bases and J shed 1 base, with 12 bases lying between them. The CDR3 sequence is 15 residues long. The CDR3 protein is CASSYSPYGTDTQYF. The CDR3 nucleotides read TGTGCCAGCAGCTATAGCCCCTACGGCACAGATACGCAGTATTTT.

The V and J genes are TRBV7-9 and TRBJ2-2; unclear D gene. Germline CDR1 SEHNR, CDR2 FQNEAQ (reference sequence). The ends were cut back, 10 bases at V and 6 bases at J, with 9 bases in the middle. The CDR3 totals 11 residues. The CDR3 bases are TGTGCCACCCGAGACGCCGGGGAGCTGTTTTTT. This gives the protein CATRDAGELFF. Full variable domain (missing parts from reference TRBV7-9 and TRBJ2-2): DTGVSQNPRHKITKRGQNVTFRCDPISEHNRLYWYRQTLGQGPEFLTYFQNEAQLEKSRLLSDRFSAERPKGSFSTLEIQRTEQGDSAMYLCATRDAGELFFGEGSRLTVL.

This clonotype was seen only once. The chain uses TRBV20-1 and TRBJ2-3, with TRBD2 as a possible D gene (5 bases). Trimming took off 4 bases at V and 2 bases at J, with 13 bases between the two ends. The CDR3 spans 14 residues. CDR1 and CDR2 from the germline V gene are DFQATT and SNEGSKA (reference sequence). The CDR3 DNA reads TGCAGTGCTATCCTCAGCGGAAACACAGATACGCAGTATTTT. Protein sequence: CSAILSGNTDTQYF.

This clonotype was observed many times. This chain connects TRBV20-1 to TRBJ2-1, with D perhaps matching TRBD2 (6 bases). CDR3 length: 14 residues. The germline V gene has CDR1 DFQATT and CDR2 SNEGSKA (reference sequence). Trimming pared 2 bases from V and 0 bases from J, leaving 8 bases between. The CDR3 sequence: CSARIGSSYNEQFF. Written as DNA, the CDR3 is TGCAGTGCTAGAATCGGGAGCTCCTACAATGAGCAGTTCTTC.

The rearrangement joins TRBV12-3 or TRBV12-4 to TRBJ2-5; TRBD1 matches 10 bases. The CDR3 runs to 16 residues. With 5 bases clipped from V and 2 bases from J, the junction kept 8 bases outside the gene matches. The CDR3 region has the DNA TGTGCCAGCAGTCAAACCGGGACAGGGGCACAAGAGACCCAGTACTTC. It specifies CASSQTGTGAQETQYF.

The chain uses TRBV19 and TRBJ2-1; perhaps TRBD2 as D (6 bases). The CDR3 contains 13 residues. CDR1 is LNHDA, CDR2 SQIVND, per germline (reference sequence). V was cut by 9 bases and J by 8 bases, with 17 bases left in between. CDR3 coding DNA: TGTGCCAGCTCGGCCGGGAGTCCCGATGAGCAGTTCTTC. The encoded protein is CASSAGSPDEQFF.

The V and J genes are TRBV14 and TRBJ1-6; D call uncertain. The germline V and J ends were trimmed by 4 bases and 9 bases, with 10 bases remaining between them. CDR1 and CDR2 from the germline V gene are SGHDN and FVKESK. The CDR3 is 13 amino acids. The CDR3 here is CASSPDQSSPLHF. DNA of the CDR3: TGTGCCAGCAGCCCCGACCAAAGTTCACCCCTCCACTTT.

The rearrangement links TRBV27 to TRBJ2-5; 14 positions match TRBD2. The germline V gene has CDR1 MNHEY and CDR2 SMNVEV (reference sequence). V shed 1 base, J shed 4 bases, and the junction held 8 bases outside the gene matches. The CDR3 has 18 amino acids. CDR3 residues: CASSLFGLAGGPRETQYF. In DNA, the CDR3 is TGTGCCAGCAGTTTATTCGGACTAGCGGGAGGCCCCAGAGAGACCCAGTACTTC.

The table lists this clonotype with many counts. The CDR3: CASSGQYSNQPQHF. CDR3 in DNA: TGTGCCAGCTCGGGACAGTATAGCAATCAGCCCCAGCATTTT. The J gene is TRBJ1-5, the V gene TRBV6-1; 7 bases agree with TRBD1. The CDR3 contains 14 residues. Germline V gives CDR1 MNHNS, CDR2 SASEGT. V gave up 8 bases and J gave up 0 bases; unmatched junction bases: 4.

The chain recombines TRBV27 with TRBJ1-2; a weak D match, TRBD1 (6 bases). Looked up from germline, CDR1 is MNHEY and CDR2 is SMNVEV (reference sequence). The V end lost 3 bases, the J end lost 4 bases, and 12 bases lay between the germline ends. The CDR3 extends over 14 amino acids. The CDR3, as DNA: TGTGCCAGCAGTTTCGCCGACAGGAGCTATGGCTACACCTTC. It is translated as CASSFADRSYGYTF.

In its sample, this clonotype was seen once. Relative to the germline gene, one junction end is altered; a read error may explain this. This chain joins TRBV27 and TRBJ1-2, with a tentative D call TRBD1 (6 bases). This CDR3 has 15 amino acids. CDR1 is MNHEY, CDR2 SMNVEV, per germline (reference sequence). CDR3 coding DNA: TGTGCCCGCAGTTTACGGGGGGGCTGGGGCTATGGCTACACCTTC. Protein sequence: CARSLRGGWGYGYTF.

A note on this clonotype: Germline is not matched at one junction end, which may reflect a read error. The chain recombines TRBV4-3 with TRBJ1-1; D is unclear. The CDR3 runs 16 residues. Germline lookup yields CDR1 LGHNA and CDR2 YSLEER. The CDR3 protein is CASSQEEAGMNTEAFF. In DNA, the CDR3 is TGCGCCAGCAGCCAAGAGGAGGCGGGTATGAACACCGAAGCTTTCTTT.

This clonotype has only a few counts. This chain joins TRBV5-1 and TRBJ1-6, with no clear D. Germline values: CDR1 SGHRS, CDR2 YFSETQ. The CDR3 runs 16 residues. V dropped 4 bases and J dropped 0 bases, with 11 bases sitting between them. CDR3 amino acids: CASSLGISSYNSPLHF. The CDR3 DNA reads TGCGCCAGCAGCCTGGGCATTAGCTCCTATAATTCACCCCTCCACTTT. Drawing the rest from reference TRBV5-1 and TRBJ1-6, the complete variable domain is KAGVTQTPRYLIKTRGQQVTLSCSPISGHRSVSWYQQTPGQGLQFLFEYFSETQRNKGNFPGRFSGRQFSNSRSEMNVSTLELGDSALYLCASSLGISSYNSPLHFGNGTRLTVT.

The sample holds a few counts of this clonotype. V and J are TRBV7-2 and TRBJ2-3; D is possibly TRBD1 or TRBD2 (6 bases each). Trimming removed 1 base at V and 2 bases at J, with 16 bases between. CDR3 size: 17 residues. Germline V CDR1 and CDR2: SGHTA, FQGNSA. The CDR3 region has the DNA TGTGCCAGCAGCTTAGGATTGGGGGGCATTATCACAGATACGCAGTATTTT. Residues: CASSLGLGGIITDTQYF.

The chain has TRBV29-1 and TRBJ1-3, with 9 bases that match TRBD1. Trimming removed 0 bases from V and 2 bases from J; junction bases left unmatched: 11. Germline CDR1 reads SQVTM; CDR2 reads ANQGSEA. This CDR3 has 18 residues. The CDR3 nucleotides read TGCAGCGTTGAAGACCCCGGGACAGGGTCAATGCCTGGAAACACCATATATTTT. It specifies CSVEDPGTGSMPGNTIYF.

Of note for this clonotype: One end of the junction fails to match germline, which may point to a read error. The chain uses TRBV12-3 or TRBV12-4 and TRBJ2-3; D unclear. The length of the CDR3 is 14 residues. The CDR3 region is CAGSFPPSTDTQYF. The CDR3, as DNA: TGTGCCGGCAGTTTCCCCCCTAGCACAGATACGCAGTATTTT.

In this sample, this clonotype turned up many times. The rearrangement joins TRBV20-1 to TRBJ2-7; 8 positions agree with TRBD2. The germline CDR1 and CDR2 sequences are DFQATT and SNEGSKA (reference sequence). Germline trimming cut 1 base from V and 2 bases from J; bases unmatched to any gene: 7. This CDR3 is 15 amino acids long. CDR3 protein: CSARVARGDAYEQYF. Here the CDR3 DNA reads TGCAGTGCTAGAGTCGCGCGGGGGGATGCCTACGAGCAGTACTTC.

The V gene is TRBV5-1, the J gene TRBJ1-2; possibly TRBD1 for D (6 bases). Trimming took off 2 bases at V and 7 bases at J, with 15 bases between the two ends. This CDR3 comprises 14 residues. Germline values: CDR1 SGHRS, CDR2 YFSETQ. The DNA of the CDR3 is TGCGCCAGCAGCTTAACAGGGCCCGCCCGTGGCTACACCTTC. Translated: CASSLTGPARGYTF.

This clonotype has more than one count but fewer than ten. The chain uses TRBV10-3 and TRBJ1-2; D unresolved. Trimming stripped 6 bases from V and 3 bases from J, with 8 bases between. Germline CDR1 ENHRY, CDR2 SYGVKD. The CDR3 contains 12 residues. This CDR3 is CAIRGLDYGYTF. Here the CDR3 DNA reads TGTGCCATCAGGGGCCTCGACTATGGCTACACCTTC.

The chain couples TRBV5-5 to TRBJ2-3, with 9 bases that match TRBD1. Trimming removed 6 bases from V and 4 bases from J; junction bases left unmatched: 9. This CDR3 is 15 amino acids long. Germline V lookup: CDR1 SGHKS, CDR2 YYEKEE (reference sequence). The CDR3 DNA follows: TGTGCCAGCACCCTCAACAGGGGGCGTGCAGATACGCAGTATTTT. Its protein product is CASTLNRGRADTQYF.